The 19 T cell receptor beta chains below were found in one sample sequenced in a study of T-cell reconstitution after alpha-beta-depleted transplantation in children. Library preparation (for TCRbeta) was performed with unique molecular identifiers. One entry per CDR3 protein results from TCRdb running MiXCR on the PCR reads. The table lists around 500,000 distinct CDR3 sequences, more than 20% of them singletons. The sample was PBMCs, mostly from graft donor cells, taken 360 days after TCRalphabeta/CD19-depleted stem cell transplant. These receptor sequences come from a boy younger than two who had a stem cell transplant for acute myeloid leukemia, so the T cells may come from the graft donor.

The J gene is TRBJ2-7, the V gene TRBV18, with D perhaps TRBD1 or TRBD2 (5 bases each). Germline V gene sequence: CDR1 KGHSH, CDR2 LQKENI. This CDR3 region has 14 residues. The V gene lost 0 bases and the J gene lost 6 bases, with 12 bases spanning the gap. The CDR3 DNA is TGTGCCAGCTCACCACCGGATGGGGCGGGCGAGCAGTACGTC. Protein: CASSPPDGAGEQYV.

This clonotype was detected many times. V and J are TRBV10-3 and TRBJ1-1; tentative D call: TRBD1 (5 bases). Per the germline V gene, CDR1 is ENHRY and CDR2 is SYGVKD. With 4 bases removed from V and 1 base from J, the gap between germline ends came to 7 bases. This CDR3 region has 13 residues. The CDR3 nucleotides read TGTGCCATCAGTGGACAGACGAACACTGAAGCTTTCTTT. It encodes CAISGQTNTEAFF.

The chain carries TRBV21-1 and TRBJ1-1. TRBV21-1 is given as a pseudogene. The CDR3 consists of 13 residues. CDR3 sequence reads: CASTTGMDTEAFF. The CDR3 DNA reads TGTGCCAGCACCACAGGTATGGACACTGAAGCTTTCTTT.

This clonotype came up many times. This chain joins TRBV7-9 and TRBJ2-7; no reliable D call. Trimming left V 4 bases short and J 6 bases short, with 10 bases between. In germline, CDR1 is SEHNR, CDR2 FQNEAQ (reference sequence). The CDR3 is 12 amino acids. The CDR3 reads CASSSMGSEQYV. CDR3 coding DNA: TGTGCCAGCAGCTCAATGGGCTCCGAGCAGTACGTC.

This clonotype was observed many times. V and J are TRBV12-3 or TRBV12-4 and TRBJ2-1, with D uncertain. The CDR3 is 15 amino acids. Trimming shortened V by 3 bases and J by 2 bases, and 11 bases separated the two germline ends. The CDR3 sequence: CASSLAPDPYNEQFF. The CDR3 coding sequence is TGTGCCAGCAGTTTGGCACCTGACCCCTACAATGAGCAGTTCTTC.

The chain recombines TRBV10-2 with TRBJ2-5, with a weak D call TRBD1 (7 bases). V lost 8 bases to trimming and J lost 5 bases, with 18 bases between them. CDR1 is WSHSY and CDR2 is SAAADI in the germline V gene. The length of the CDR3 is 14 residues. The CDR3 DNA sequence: TGCGCCAGCGCGAGGAGGGGGCAATGGGAGACCCAGTACTTC. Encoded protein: CASARRGQWETQYF.

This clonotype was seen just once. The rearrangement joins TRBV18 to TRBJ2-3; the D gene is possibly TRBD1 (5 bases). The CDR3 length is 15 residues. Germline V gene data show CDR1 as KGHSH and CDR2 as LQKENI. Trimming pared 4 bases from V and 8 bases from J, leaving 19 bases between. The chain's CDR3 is CASSQGQDERGTQYF. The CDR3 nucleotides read TGTGCCAGCTCACAAGGACAAGACGAACGAGGTACGCAGTATTTT.

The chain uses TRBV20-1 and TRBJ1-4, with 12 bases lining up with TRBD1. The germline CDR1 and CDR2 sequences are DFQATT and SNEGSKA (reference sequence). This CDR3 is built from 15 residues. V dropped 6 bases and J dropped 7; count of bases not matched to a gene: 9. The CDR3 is CSAEGQGAISEKLFF. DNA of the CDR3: TGCAGTGCGGAGGGACAGGGGGCGATAAGTGAAAAACTGTTTTTT.

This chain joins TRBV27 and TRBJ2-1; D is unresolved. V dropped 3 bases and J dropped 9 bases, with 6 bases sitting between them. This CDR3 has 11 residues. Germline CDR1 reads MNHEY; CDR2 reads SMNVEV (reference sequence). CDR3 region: CASSFEPEQFF. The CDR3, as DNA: TGTGCCAGCAGTTTCGAGCCTGAGCAGTTCTTC.

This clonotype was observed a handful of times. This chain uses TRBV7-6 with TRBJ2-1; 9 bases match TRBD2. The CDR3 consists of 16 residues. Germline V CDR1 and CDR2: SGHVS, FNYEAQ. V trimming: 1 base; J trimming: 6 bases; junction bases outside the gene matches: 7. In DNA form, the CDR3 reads TGTGCCAGCAGCTTAGATAGCGGGGGCTCCGGCAATGAGCAGTTCTTC. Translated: CASSLDSGGSGNEQFF.

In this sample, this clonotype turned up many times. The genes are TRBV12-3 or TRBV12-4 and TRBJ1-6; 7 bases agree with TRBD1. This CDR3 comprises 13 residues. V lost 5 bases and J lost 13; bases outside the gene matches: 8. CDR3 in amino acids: CASSLLAGQPLHF. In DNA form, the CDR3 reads TGTGCCAGCAGTCTCTTAGCGGGACAGCCCCTCCACTTT.

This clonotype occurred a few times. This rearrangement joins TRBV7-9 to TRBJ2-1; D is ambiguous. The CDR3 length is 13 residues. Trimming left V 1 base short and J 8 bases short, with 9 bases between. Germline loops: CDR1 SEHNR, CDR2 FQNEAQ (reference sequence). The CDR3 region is CASSLVASHEQFF. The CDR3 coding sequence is TGTGCCAGCAGCTTAGTCGCATCCCATGAGCAGTTCTTC.

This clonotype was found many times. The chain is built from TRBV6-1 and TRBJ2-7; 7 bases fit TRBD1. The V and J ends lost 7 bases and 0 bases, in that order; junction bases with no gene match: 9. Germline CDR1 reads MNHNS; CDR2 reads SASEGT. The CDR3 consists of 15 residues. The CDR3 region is CASKLLQGSSYEQYF. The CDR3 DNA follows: TGTGCCAGCAAACTACTACAGGGGAGCTCCTACGAGCAGTACTTC.

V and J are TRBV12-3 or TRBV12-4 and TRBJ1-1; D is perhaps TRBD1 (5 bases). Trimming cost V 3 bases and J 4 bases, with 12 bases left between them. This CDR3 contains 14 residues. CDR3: CASSLGGWGTEAFF. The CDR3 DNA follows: TGTGCCAGCAGTTTGGGGGGGTGGGGCACTGAAGCTTTCTTT.

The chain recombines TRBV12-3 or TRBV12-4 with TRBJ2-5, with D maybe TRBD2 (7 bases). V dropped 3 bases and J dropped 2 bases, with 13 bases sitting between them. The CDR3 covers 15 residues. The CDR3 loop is CASSLARGLQETQYF. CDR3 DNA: TGTGCCAGCAGTTTGGCCAGGGGACTACAAGAGACCCAGTACTTC.

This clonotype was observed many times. The CDR3 spells CASSQALGGSNSPLHF. Here the CDR3 DNA reads TGTGCCAGCAGCCAAGCGTTAGGGGGGAGTAATTCACCCCTCCACTTT. V and J are TRBV3-1 and TRBJ1-6, with D possibly matching TRBD1 (6 bases). CDR3 length: 16 amino acids. The germline V and J ends were trimmed by 1 base and 6 bases, with 13 bases remaining between them. Germline V gives CDR1 LGHDT, CDR2 YNNKEL (reference sequence). Full variable domain (outside the CDR3, taken from reference TRBV3-1 and TRBJ1-6): DTAVSQTPKYLVTQMGNDKSIKCEQNLGHDTMYWYKQDSKKFLKIMFSYNNKELIINETVPNRFSPKSPDKAHLNLHINSLELGDSAVYFCASSQALGGSNSPLHFGNGTRLTVT.

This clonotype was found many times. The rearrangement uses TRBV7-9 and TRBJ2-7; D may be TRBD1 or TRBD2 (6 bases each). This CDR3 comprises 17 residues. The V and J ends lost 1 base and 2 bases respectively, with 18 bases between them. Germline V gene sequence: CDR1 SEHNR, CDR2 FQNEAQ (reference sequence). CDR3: CASSLVPGASVTYEQYF. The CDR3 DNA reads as TGTGCCAGCAGCTTAGTGCCGGGGGCCTCTGTTACCTACGAGCAGTACTTC.

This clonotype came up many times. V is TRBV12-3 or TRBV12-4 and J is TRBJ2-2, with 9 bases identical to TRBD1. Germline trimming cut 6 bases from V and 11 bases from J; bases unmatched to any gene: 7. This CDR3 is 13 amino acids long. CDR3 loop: CASSLRDRVELFF. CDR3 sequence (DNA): TGTGCCAGCAGCTTAAGGGACAGGGTCGAGCTGTTTTTT.

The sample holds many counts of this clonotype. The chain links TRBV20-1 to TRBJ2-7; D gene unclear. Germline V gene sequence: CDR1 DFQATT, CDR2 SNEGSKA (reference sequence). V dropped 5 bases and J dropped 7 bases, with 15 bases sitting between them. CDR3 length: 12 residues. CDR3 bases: TGCAGTGCTGCCCCCCGCGCGGATGAGCAGTACTTC. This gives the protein CSAAPRADEQYF.